One sample yielded the 5 T cell receptor beta chains listed below, sequenced in a study of blood T cell repertoires in COVID-19. Here immunoSEQ multiplex PCR was the method, and the copy in TCRdb shows in-frame clones only, minus some. The sample yields 55,000 to 70,000 clones, around 87% seen once. What was sequenced was peripheral blood. The receptors were sampled from a man in his sixties with active or convalescent COVID-19.

The chain carries TRBV30 and TRBJ2-4; 9 nucleotides match TRBD2. This CDR3 is 13 amino acids long. Germline V lookup: CDR1 GTSNPN, CDR2 SVGIG (reference sequence). Losses at the gene ends were 1 base for V and 6 bases for J; bases not matched to a gene: 1. The CDR3 reads CAWSGTSANIQYF. The CDR3 DNA reads TGTGCCTGGAGTGGGACTAGCGCAAACATTCAGTACTTC.

The sample holds one count of this clone. This rearrangement joins TRBV4-1 to TRBJ2-7, with D possibly TRBD1 on 6 matching bases. Germline lookup yields CDR1 MGHRA and CDR2 YSYEKL. The CDR3 length is 15 residues. The V and J ends lost 4 bases and 2 bases respectively, with 15 bases between them. CDR3 sequence: CASSLTGSGAYEQYF. The CDR3 bases are TGCGCCAGCAGCCTTACAGGGTCTGGGGCCTACGAGCAGTACTTC.

This clone has more than one count but fewer than ten. The chain combines TRBV12-5 with TRBJ2-1; the D gene is possibly TRBD2 (6 bases). Germline CDR1 reads LGHNT; CDR2 reads FRNRAP. V dropped 2 bases and J dropped 5 bases, with 19 bases sitting between them. CDR3 length equals 17 residues. For the CDR3, the DNA is TGTGCTAGTGGTTTGCTGTCTGGAGGGCGGGATCACAATGAGCAGTTCTTC. Protein sequence: CASGLLSGGRDHNEQFF.

The chain couples TRBV20-1 to TRBJ2-7; D perhaps matches TRBD1 (6 bases). The CDR3 covers 16 residues. V was pared by 3 bases and J by 3 bases, with 21 bases between. Germline CDR1 and CDR2: DFQATT and SNEGSKA (reference sequence). The CDR3 loop reads CSASSAGDPLVYEQYF. The CDR3 coding sequence is TGCAGTGCTAGTTCCGCAGGGGACCCCCTTGTCTACGAGCAGTACTTC.

The chain links TRBV4-2 to TRBJ2-7; no clear D. The CDR3 contains 14 residues. Germline CDR1 is LGHNA and CDR2 is YNFKEQ. Between the trimmed V and J ends, which lost 0 bases and 2 bases, there was a span of 8 bases. CDR3 DNA sequence: TGTGCCAGCAGCCAAGAGCGTCGGGCCTACGAGCAGTACTTC. Amino acid sequence: CASSQERRAYEQYF.